This entry describes one T cell receptor (beta chain). Per the original data handling: Reference gene primer amplification gave nucleated cell count estimates. TCRdb keeps only in-frame clones here, not all; method: immunoSEQ multiplex PCR. For V, J and clone size, that table is used; D and trimming come from the DNA. The data hold 120,000 or so clones, with 88% observed a single time. The data belong to a study of blood T cell repertoires in COVID-19. The overall study: Samples taken during acute and convalescent COVID-19 were collected in the United States, Italy and Spain. The cDNA or gDNA used as material had been derived from T cells, B-cell-depleted T cells, or PBMCs.

The V gene end was trimmed by 5 bases and the J gene end by 0 bases; junction bases not matched to a gene: 3. Germline-derived CDR1 and CDR2 are KGHDR and SFDVKD. There are 15 residues in the CDR3. The source of this sequence is a woman in her forties or fifties with active or convalescent COVID-19. Sequencing used peripheral blood. V and J are TRBV24-1 and TRBJ2-5; 9 bases are shared with TRBD1. This chain's CDR3 is CATSGQGGYQETQYF. CDR3 nucleotides: TGTGCCACCAGTGGACAGGGGGGGTACCAAGAGACCCAGTACTTC.